The present T cell receptor beta chain was sequenced within a study of vaccination and CD4 T cells after COVID-19. Treatment of the sample: 10-day PBMC culture with coronavirus spike peptide pools or control peptides (ViraFEST assay). Concerning this clonotype itself: Its antigen is unidentified.

Scientists ran DNA taken from cultured CD4+ T cells through the Oncomine TCR Beta short-read assay for sequencing. TCRdb independently ran MiXCR on the PCR reads; one entry per CDR3 protein. Found here are 13,000 to 15,000 distinct CDR3 sequences, around 55% of them singletons; the top ten hold about 14%. The germline V gene has CDR1 LNHDA and CDR2 SQIVND (reference sequence). V trimming: 4 bases; J trimming: 1 base; junction bases outside the gene matches: 6. CDR3 length: 15 residues. This clonotype was sampled from a human donor who had recovered from COVID-19. The V and J genes are TRBV19 and TRBJ1-1; 7 bases agree with TRBD1. The sample comprised CD4+ T cells from blood, cultured in vitro. In DNA form, the CDR3 reads TGTGCCAGTAGTAGACGGACAGGTCGGAACACTGAAGCTTTCTTT. Protein: CASSRRTGRNTEAFF.